This T cell receptor (beta chain) is from a study of identical twins. This clonotype has at least ten counts. Its specificity is not known. cDNA molecules carried unique molecular identifiers, and template switching added a universal primer site. TCRdb passed the 5' RACE reads through MiXCR, listing each CDR3 protein once. Here the sample spans around 690,000 distinct CDR3 sequences, around 21% being singletons. The study, taken as a whole, reports: A lower insertion count was a feature of abundant cord blood beta clonotypes, with no such feature in memory repertoires. Potential partial confounding of zero-insertion analyses by invariant MAIT and iNKT cells was noted.

The CDR3 loop spans 17 amino acids. CDR1 is DFQATT and CDR2 is SNEGSKA in the germline V gene (reference sequence). V trimming: 5 bases; J trimming: 5 bases; junction bases outside the gene matches: 18. These sequences were also reported in another study, on T cells expressing NK-cell markers. That publication notes: Dominant NKG2C+ clonotypes were found to form about 1.0-8% of CD8+ T cells in six donors.

Input material: PBMCs. The rearrangement uses TRBV20-1 and TRBJ2-5, with 9 bases aligning to TRBD2. This TCR was recovered from a woman under 30 in good health. The CDR3 sequence is CSALFSVPGLAPETQYF. The DNA for the CDR3 is TGCAGTGCTTTATTTTCAGTCCCGGGACTAGCTCCCGAGACCCAGTACTTC.